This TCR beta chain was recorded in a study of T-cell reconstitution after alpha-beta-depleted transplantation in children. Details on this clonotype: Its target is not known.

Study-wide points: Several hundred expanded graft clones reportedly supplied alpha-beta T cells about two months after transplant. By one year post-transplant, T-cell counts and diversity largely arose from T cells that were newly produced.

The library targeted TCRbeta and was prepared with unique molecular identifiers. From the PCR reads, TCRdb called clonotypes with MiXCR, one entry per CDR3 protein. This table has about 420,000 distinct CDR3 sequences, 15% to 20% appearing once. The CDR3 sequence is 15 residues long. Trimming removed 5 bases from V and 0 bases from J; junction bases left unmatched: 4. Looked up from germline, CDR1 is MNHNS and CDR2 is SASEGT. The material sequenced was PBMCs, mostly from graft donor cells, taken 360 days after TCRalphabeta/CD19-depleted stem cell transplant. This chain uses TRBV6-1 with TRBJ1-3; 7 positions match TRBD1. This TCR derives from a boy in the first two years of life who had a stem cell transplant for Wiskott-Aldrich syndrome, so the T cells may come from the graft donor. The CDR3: CASSRDSLSGNTIYF. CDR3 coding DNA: TGTGCCAGCAGTCGGGACAGCCTCTCTGGAAACACCATATATTTT.